The present T cell receptor (beta chain) was sequenced within a study of T cells in tumors and immune-related adverse events. The assay was immunoSEQ multiplex PCR, and TCRdb's table has in-frame clones only and misses some. The data contain about 22,000 clones, 85% to 95% of them singletons. From germline, CDR1 is SGHNT and CDR2 YYREEE (reference sequence). This CDR3 has 14 amino acids. Losses at the gene ends were 0 bases for V and 4 bases for J; bases not matched to a gene: 2. The sequence derives from a female donor with metastatic renal cell carcinoma. Specimen: lymph node tissue, collected from a patient treated with anti-PD-1 therapy. The chain has TRBV5-4 and TRBJ2-7, with TRBD1 matching 9 bases. This CDR3 reads CASSLGTGVYEQYF. CDR3 in DNA: TGTGCCAGCAGCTTGGGGACAGGGGTGTACGAGCAGTACTTC.